This T cell receptor beta chain was retrieved from a study of T-cell reconstitution after alpha-beta-depleted transplantation in children. Unique molecular identifiers were built into the TCRbeta library. TCRdb re-called the PCR reads with MiXCR, one entry per CDR3 protein. The repertoire holds approximately 400,000 distinct CDR3 sequences, with about a tenth as singletons. The CDR3 has 16 residues. Trimming left V 6 bases short and J 5 bases short, with 21 bases between. Per germline, CDR1 SGHRS and CDR2 YFSETQ. This rearrangement joins TRBV5-1 to TRBJ2-1, with D maybe TRBD2 (6 bases). Material: PBMCs from the stem cell graft donor, obtained from the stem cell graft. The receptor was isolated from a human donor who donated a stem cell graft to a child with acute myeloid leukemia. The CDR3 loop reads CASTSTSEWYHNEQFF. CDR3 sequence (DNA): TGCGCCAGCACCTCGACTAGTGAATGGTACCACAATGAGCAGTTCTTC.